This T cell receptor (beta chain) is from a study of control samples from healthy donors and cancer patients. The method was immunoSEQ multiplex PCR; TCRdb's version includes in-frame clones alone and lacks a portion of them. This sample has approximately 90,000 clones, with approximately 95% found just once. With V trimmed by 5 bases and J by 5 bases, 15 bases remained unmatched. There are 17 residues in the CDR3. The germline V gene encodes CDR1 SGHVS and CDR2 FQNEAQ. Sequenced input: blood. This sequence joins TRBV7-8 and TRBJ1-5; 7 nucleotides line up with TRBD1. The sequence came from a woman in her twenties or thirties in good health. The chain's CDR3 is CASSVEGGKVAYQPQHF. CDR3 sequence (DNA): TGTGCCAGCAGCGTCGAAGGGGGCAAGGTTGCGTATCAGCCCCAGCATTTT. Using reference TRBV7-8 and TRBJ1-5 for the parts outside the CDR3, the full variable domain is GAGVSQSPRYKVAKRGQDVALRCDPISGHVSLFWYQQALGQGPEFLTYFQNEAQLDKSGLPSDRFFAERPEGSVSTLKIQRTQQEDSAVYLCASSVEGGKVAYQPQHFGDGTRLSIL.